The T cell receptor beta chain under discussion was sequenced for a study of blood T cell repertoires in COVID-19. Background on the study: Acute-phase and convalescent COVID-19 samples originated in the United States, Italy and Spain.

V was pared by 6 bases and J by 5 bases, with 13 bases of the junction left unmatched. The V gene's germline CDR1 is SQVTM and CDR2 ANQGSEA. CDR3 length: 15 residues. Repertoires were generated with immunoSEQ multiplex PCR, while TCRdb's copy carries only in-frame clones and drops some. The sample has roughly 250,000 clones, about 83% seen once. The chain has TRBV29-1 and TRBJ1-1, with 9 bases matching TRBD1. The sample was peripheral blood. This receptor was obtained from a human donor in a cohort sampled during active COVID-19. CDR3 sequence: CSVFGTGKFGTEAFF. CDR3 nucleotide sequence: TGCAGCGTATTCGGGACAGGGAAATTTGGGACTGAAGCTTTCTTT.